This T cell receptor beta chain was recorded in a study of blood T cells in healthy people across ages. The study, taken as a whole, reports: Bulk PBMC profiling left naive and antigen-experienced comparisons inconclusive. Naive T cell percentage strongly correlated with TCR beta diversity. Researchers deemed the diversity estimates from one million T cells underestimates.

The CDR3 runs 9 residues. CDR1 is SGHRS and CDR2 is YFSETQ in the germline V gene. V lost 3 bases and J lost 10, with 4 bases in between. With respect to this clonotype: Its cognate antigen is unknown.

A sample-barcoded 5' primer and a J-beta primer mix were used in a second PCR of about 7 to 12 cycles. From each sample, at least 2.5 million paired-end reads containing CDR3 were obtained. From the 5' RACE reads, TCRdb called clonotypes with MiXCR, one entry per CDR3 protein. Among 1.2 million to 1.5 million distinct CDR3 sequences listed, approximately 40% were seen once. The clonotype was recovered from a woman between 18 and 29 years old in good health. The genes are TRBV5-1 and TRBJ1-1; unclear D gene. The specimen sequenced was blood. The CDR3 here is CASSWIAFF. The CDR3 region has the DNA TGCGCCAGCAGCTGGATAGCTTTCTTT.